This T cell receptor beta chain was sequenced in a study of OX40 agonist ivuxolimab in advanced cancers. Study context: Administration of intravenous ivuxolimab to patients occurred every 2 weeks at 0.01 to 10 mg/kg.

Trimming removed 6 bases from V and 1 base from J, with 9 bases in between. CDR1 and CDR2 (germline): MNHNY, SVGAGI (reference sequence). This CDR3 contains 13 residues. The data were produced by immunoSEQ multiplex PCR, yet TCRdb's version contains in-frame clones alone and is incomplete. The table includes some 49,000 clones, 85% detected once. Sequencing was performed on CD4+ or CD8+ T cells sorted from blood, taken in a trial of the OX40 agonist ivuxolimab. The chain recombines TRBV6-6 with TRBJ1-1; tentatively, D is TRBD1 (6 bases). The receptor was derived from an adult with an advanced solid tumor such as melanoma, head and neck, liver or kidney cancer. DNA for the CDR3: TGTGCCAGCAGCAGACAGGAGAACACTGAAGCTTTCTTT. Translated: CASSRQENTEAFF.